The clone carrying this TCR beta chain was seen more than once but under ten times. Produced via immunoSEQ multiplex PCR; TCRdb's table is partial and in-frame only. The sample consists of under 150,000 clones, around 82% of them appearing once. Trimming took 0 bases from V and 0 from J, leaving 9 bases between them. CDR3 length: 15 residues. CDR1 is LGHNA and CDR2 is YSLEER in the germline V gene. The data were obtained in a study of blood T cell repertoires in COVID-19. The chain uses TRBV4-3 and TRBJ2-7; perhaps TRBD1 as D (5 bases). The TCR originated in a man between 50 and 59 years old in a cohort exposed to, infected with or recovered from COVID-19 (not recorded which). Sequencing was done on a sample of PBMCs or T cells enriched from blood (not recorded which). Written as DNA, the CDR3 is TGCGCCAGCAGCCAAGAGTACAGGATCTCCTACGAGCAGTACTTC. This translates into CASSQEYRISYEQYF.